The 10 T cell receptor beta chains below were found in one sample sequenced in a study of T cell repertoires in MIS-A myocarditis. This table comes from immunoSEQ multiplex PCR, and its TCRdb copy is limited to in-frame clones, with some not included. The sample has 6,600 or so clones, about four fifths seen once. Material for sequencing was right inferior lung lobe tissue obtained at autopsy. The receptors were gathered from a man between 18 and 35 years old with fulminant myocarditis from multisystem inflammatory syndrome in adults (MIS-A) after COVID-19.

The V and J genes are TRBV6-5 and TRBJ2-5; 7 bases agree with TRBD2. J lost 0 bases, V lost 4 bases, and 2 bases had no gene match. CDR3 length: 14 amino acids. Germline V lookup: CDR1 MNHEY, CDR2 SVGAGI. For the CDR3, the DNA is TGTGCCAGCAGTTCCGCGGGGGACCAAGAGACCCAGTACTTC. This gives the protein CASSSAGDQETQYF.

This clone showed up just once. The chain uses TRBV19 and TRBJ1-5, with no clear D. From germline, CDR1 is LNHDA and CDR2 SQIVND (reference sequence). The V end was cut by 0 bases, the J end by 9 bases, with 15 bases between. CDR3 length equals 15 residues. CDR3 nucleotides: TGTGCCAGTAGTATAGATAATGGGGTCGGCCGGCCCCAGCATTTT. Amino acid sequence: CASSIDNGVGRPQHF.

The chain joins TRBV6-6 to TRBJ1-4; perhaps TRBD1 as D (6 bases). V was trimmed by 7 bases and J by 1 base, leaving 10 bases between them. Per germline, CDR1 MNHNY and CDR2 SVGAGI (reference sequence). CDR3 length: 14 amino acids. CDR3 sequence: CASTSQGTNEKLFF. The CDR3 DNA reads TGTGCCAGCACCTCACAGGGAACTAATGAAAAACTGTTTTTT.

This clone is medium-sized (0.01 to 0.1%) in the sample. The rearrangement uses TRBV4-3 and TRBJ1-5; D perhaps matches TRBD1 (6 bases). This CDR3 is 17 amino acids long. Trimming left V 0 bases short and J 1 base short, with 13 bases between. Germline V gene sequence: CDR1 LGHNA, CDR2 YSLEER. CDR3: CASSQDGRGGSNQPQHF. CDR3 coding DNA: TGCGCCAGCAGCCAAGATGGGAGGGGGGGGAGCAATCAGCCCCAGCATTTT.

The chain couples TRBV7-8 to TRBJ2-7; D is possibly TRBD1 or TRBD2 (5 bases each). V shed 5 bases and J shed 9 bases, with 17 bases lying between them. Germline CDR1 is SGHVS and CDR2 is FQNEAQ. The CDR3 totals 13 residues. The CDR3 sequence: CASSPSQLRGQYF. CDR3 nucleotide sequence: TGTGCCAGCAGCCCAAGCCAATTGAGGGGGCAGTACTTC.

The CDR3 here is CASSRPRTFYEQYF. CDR3 nucleotide sequence: TGTGCCAGCAGTCGCCCGCGGACATTTTACGAGCAGTACTTC. The genes are TRBV2 and TRBJ2-7, with TRBD1 as a possible D gene (5 bases). This CDR3 comprises 14 residues. Looked up from germline, CDR1 is SNHLY and CDR2 is FYNNEI. V was pared by 5 bases and J by 4 bases, with 15 bases between.

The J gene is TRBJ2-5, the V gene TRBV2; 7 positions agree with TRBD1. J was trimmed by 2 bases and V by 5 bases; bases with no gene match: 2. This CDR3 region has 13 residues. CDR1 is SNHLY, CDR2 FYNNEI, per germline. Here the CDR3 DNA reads TGTGCCAGCAGTCGGGACAGTCAAGAGACCCAGTACTTC. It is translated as CASSRDSQETQYF.

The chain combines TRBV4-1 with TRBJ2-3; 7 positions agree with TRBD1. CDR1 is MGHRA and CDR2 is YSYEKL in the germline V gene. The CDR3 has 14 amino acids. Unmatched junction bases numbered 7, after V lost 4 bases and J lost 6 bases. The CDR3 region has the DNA TGCGCCAGCAGCCCCGGGACAGCACGTGATACGCAGTATTTT. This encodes CASSPGTARDTQYF.

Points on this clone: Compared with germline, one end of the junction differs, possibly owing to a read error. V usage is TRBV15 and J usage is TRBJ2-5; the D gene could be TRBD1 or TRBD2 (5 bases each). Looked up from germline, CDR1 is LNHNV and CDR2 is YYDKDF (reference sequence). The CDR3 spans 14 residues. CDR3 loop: CATSSSGTQQTQYF. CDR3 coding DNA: TGTGCCACCAGCAGTTCCGGGACCCAACAGACCCAGTACTTC.

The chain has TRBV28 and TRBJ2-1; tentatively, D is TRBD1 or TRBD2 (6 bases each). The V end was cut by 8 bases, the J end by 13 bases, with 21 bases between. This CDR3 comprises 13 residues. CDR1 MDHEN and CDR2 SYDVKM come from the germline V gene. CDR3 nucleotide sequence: TGTGCCAGCGGACTACAGGGTGTGAACCTCCAGTTCTTC. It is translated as CASGLQGVNLQFF.